The T cell receptor beta chain under discussion was sequenced for a study of blood T cell repertoires in COVID-19. Study background: The United States, Italy and Spain were the sources of the acute and convalescent COVID-19 samples. T cells, B-cell-depleted T cells, or PBMCs provided the cDNA or gDNA that served as material.

CDR3 length: 14 amino acids. Trimming left V 1 base short and J 0 bases short, with 7 bases between. Per germline, CDR1 LGHNA and CDR2 YNFKEQ. This clone was detected a few times. Study processing details: Researchers report that nucleated cell counts were estimated from reference gene primer amplification. Generated by immunoSEQ multiplex PCR, the TCRdb table keeps only in-frame clones and is missing some. That table furnishes V, J and clone size, whereas the DNA furnished D and trimming. The sample has tens of thousands of clones; 80% to 90% are singletons. The clonotype was recovered from a woman aged 55-70 years with acute or convalescent COVID-19. The V and J genes are TRBV4-2 and TRBJ2-7; tentative D call: TRBD1 (5 bases). The specimen sequenced was peripheral blood. CDR3 region: CASSQVDSSYEQYF. DNA of the CDR3: TGTGCCAGCAGCCAAGTTGACAGCTCCTACGAGCAGTACTTC.